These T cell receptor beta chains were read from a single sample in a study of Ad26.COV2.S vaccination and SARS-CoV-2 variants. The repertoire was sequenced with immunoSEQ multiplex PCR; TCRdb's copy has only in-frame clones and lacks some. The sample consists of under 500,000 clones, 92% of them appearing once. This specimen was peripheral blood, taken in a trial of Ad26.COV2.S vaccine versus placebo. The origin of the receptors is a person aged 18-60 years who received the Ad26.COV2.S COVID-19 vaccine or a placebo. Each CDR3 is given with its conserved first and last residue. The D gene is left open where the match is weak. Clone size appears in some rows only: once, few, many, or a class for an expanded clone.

DNA: TGTGCCAGTAAGGCCCCAGCGGGGGGGCCAGGAGATACGCAGTATTTT
CDR3: CASKAPAGGPGDTQYF
V: TRBV19
D: TRBD2
size: -
J: TRBJ2-3

DNA: TGTGCCAGCAGCTTAACCCCCCCCGGGGGCACTGAAGCTTTCTTT
CDR3: CASSLTPPGGTEAFF
V: TRBV7-2
D: -
size: -
J: TRBJ1-1

DNA: TGTGCCAGTAGTATAGACAGGGGACCCAATCAGCCCCAGCATTTT
CDR3: CASSIDRGPNQPQHF
V: TRBV19
D: -
size: -
J: TRBJ1-5

DNA: TGTGCCAGCAGTCCCAGGGGGGACAGGCCCTTTAACACTGAAGCTTTCTTT
CDR3: CASSPRGDRPFNTEAFF
V: TRBV7-9
D: TRBD1
size: -
J: TRBJ1-1

DNA: TGTGCCAGCCACGGGAGGGGGACAGGCCCCTACGAGCAGTACTTC
CDR3: CASHGRGTGPYEQYF
V: TRBV5-8
D: -
size: once
J: TRBJ2-7

DNA: TGTGCCAGTAGTATTTCAGATTGGAACACTGAAGCTTTCTTT
CDR3: CASSISDWNTEAFF
V: TRBV19
D: -
size: -
J: TRBJ1-1

DNA: TGTGCCAGCAGCATACCGGGACTAGCGGGGGTCACAACCGGGGAGCTGTTTTTT
CDR3: CASSIPGLAGVTTGELFF
V: TRBV7-2
D: TRBD2
size: -
J: TRBJ2-2

DNA: TGCAGTGCTAGTGGCCGCCCTTCAGCGGGCAGCTCCTACGAGCAGTACTTC
CDR3: CSASGRPSAGSSYEQYF
V: TRBV20-1
D: -
size: -
J: TRBJ2-7

DNA: TGTGCCAGTAGTCGGTCGGCGGACACTGAAGCTTTCTTT
CDR3: CASSRSADTEAFF
V: TRBV19
D: -
size: -
J: TRBJ1-1

DNA: TGCAGCGTGGCTTGGGGGAGCTACGAGCAGTACTTC
CDR3: CSVAWGSYEQYF
V: TRBV29-1
D: -
size: -
J: TRBJ2-7

DNA: TGTGCCAGCAGTTACGGGTACAGGGGAGACACTGAAGCTTTCTTT
CDR3: CASSYGYRGDTEAFF
V: TRBV6-5
D: TRBD1
size: -
J: TRBJ1-1

DNA: TGTGCCAGCAGCTCTACCCCAGGGAGGACAGATACGCAGTATTTT
CDR3: CASSSTPGRTDTQYF
V: TRBV7-6
D: -
size: once
J: TRBJ2-3

DNA: TGTGCCAGCACTAGACAGGGGAGATACGAGCAGTACTTC
CDR3: CASTRQGRYEQYF
V: TRBV18
D: TRBD1
size: -
J: TRBJ2-7

DNA: TGCGCCAGCAGCACCCGGGGCGGGGGGCTTGGAGATACGCAGTATTTT
CDR3: CASSTRGGGLGDTQYF
V: TRBV5-1
D: TRBD2
size: -
J: TRBJ2-3

DNA: TGCGCCAGCAGAGAGGGAGCTGCGGAGACCCAGTACTTC
CDR3: CASREGAAETQYF
V: TRBV5-1
D: -
size: -
J: TRBJ2-5

DNA: TGTGCCAGCAGCGCAGGGCCCCTCTCCTACGAGCAGTACTTC
CDR3: CASSAGPLSYEQYF
V: TRBV6-2/TRBV6-3
D: -
size: -
J: TRBJ2-7

DNA: TGTGCCAGCAGCACAGCTAACAAGTATGGCTACACCTTC
CDR3: CASSTANKYGYTF
V: TRBV28
D: -
size: -
J: TRBJ1-2

DNA: TGTGCCAGCAGTTACCCCTTATACTTAGCGGGGGGTGAAACAGATACGCAGTATTTT
CDR3: CASSYPLYLAGGETDTQYF
V: TRBV6-2/TRBV6-3
D: TRBD2
size: -
J: TRBJ2-3

DNA: TGTGCCATCAGCGACAGGTACGAGCAGTACTTC
CDR3: CAISDRYEQYF
V: TRBV10-3
D: -
size: -
J: TRBJ2-7

DNA: TGTGCCAGTACAGGTAGCGGGGAGCTGTTTTTT
CDR3: CASTGSGELFF
V: TRBV19
D: -
size: -
J: TRBJ2-2

DNA: TGTGCCAGCAGTGACCGTAGCGGGGAGGGACAAGAGACCCAGTACTTC
CDR3: CASSDRSGEGQETQYF
V: TRBV6-4
D: TRBD2
size: -
J: TRBJ2-5

DNA: TGTGCCACCAGCAGAGACCTCTCCTCTGGGGCCAACGTCCTGACTTTC
CDR3: CATSRDLSSGANVLTF
V: TRBV15
D: -
size: -
J: TRBJ2-6

DNA: TGTGCCAGCGGCCGGGACTCAGTTAATGAAAAACTGTTTTTT
CDR3: CASGRDSVNEKLFF
V: TRBV6-2/TRBV6-3
D: -
size: -
J: TRBJ1-4

DNA: TGTGCCAGCAGTTACACAGGACTATCCTACGAGCAGTACTTC
CDR3: CASSYTGLSYEQYF
V: TRBV6-2/TRBV6-3
D: -
size: -
J: TRBJ2-7

DNA: TGTGCCAGCAGTTACAGTCTTTTTCCTGGGAACACTGAAGCTTTCTTT
CDR3: CASSYSLFPGNTEAFF
V: TRBV6-2/TRBV6-3
D: -
size: -
J: TRBJ1-1

DNA: TGTGCCAGCAGTCCTCGGGGACAGGGGGCGAGTGGCTACACCTTC
CDR3: CASSPRGQGASGYTF
V: TRBV6-5
D: TRBD1
size: -
J: TRBJ1-2

DNA: TGTGCCATCAGTGAAGTGGACAGGGGGGAGACCCAGTACTTC
CDR3: CAISEVDRGETQYF
V: TRBV10-3
D: TRBD1
size: -
J: TRBJ2-5

DNA: TGTGCCAGCGGACAACAGGGGTCCTACTCTGGAAACACCATATATTTT
CDR3: CASGQQGSYSGNTIYF
V: TRBV5-4
D: TRBD1
size: few
J: TRBJ1-3

DNA: TGTGCCAGTAGGTGGGGGGCGCTAGATGGGGATACGCAGTATTTT
CDR3: CASRWGALDGDTQYF
V: TRBV19
D: -
size: once
J: TRBJ2-3

DNA: TGCAGCGTTGAAGACGGGGGCTACGAGCAGTACTTC
CDR3: CSVEDGGYEQYF
V: TRBV29-1
D: -
size: -
J: TRBJ2-7

DNA: TGTGCCAGCAGCCGTGGGGGGGACCGCACCTACGAGCAGTACTTC
CDR3: CASSRGGDRTYEQYF
V: TRBV5-5
D: TRBD2
size: few
J: TRBJ2-7

DNA: TGTGCCAGCAGTTGGCGAGGGACTTGGGAAAAACTGTTTTTT
CDR3: CASSWRGTWEKLFF
V: TRBV5-6
D: -
size: once
J: TRBJ1-4

DNA: TGCGCCAGCAGCCAAGATCGAAGGGGCCGCGACGAGCAGTACTTC
CDR3: CASSQDRRGRDEQYF
V: TRBV4-3
D: -
size: -
J: TRBJ2-7

DNA: TGCGCCAGCAGCCAAGTGACAGGGTGGGAGTACGGCACAGATACGCAGTATTTT
CDR3: CASSQVTGWEYGTDTQYF
V: TRBV4-1
D: TRBD1
size: -
J: TRBJ2-3

DNA: TGTGCCAGCAGGACAGGGATAGGCACTGAAGCTTTCTTT
CDR3: CASRTGIGTEAFF
V: TRBV27
D: TRBD1
size: once
J: TRBJ1-1

DNA: TGTGCCTCAACGGGACTAGTGGATGAGCAGTTCTTC
CDR3: CASTGLVDEQFF
V: TRBV7-9
D: TRBD2
size: once
J: TRBJ2-1

DNA: TGCGCCAGCAGCCAAGAGGGCACAGTCCTCGATGTCAAAAACATTCAGTACTTC
CDR3: CASSQEGTVLDVKNIQYF
V: TRBV4-1
D: -
size: -
J: TRBJ2-4

DNA: TGTGCCAGCAGCCTAAGCACCCGGGACTACAATGAGCAGTTCTTC
CDR3: CASSLSTRDYNEQFF
V: TRBV7-8
D: -
size: -
J: TRBJ2-1